The present T cell receptor (beta chain) was sequenced within a study of regulatory T cells in long-lasting Graves disease (dated by TCRdb to the early 2020s). For the wider study: In the newly diagnosed Graves' disease group, patients had been taking antithyroid drugs for less than 3 months. Patients with persistent Graves' disease were compared with patients with newly diagnosed Graves' disease using TCR sequencing and RNA sequencing of peripheral blood. The study was registered as a clinical trial and conducted in China. TCR sequencing covered 13 persistent and roughly 20 newly diagnosed Graves' disease patients, 33 samples in total. Study-level results and caveats: Persistent patients shared more public clonotypes among themselves (around 2,700) than newly diagnosed patients did (about 970). Preferential use of TRBV28, TRBJ1-2 and TRBJ2-5 was observed in persistent disease, whereas TRBV20-1 and TRBJ2-1 were favored in newly diagnosed disease. The small sample size was acknowledged by the authors as a limitation that may reduce accuracy. Sequencing and analysis were limited to the TCR beta chain. Because the primary lesion, thyroid tissue, could not be accessed, the study looked at peripheral blood alone. Compared with newly diagnosed patients, patients with persistent Graves' disease had lower TCR Shannon entropy and fewer highly expanded clones, which suggests clonal expansion.

Preparation of the library involved multiplex PCR. Sequenced on an Illumina HiSeq 4000. TCR beta libraries were built with iRepertoire HTBI primers and Arm-PCR amplification of CDR3 regions. Gel purification was performed on PCR products prior to sequencing. Per the original workflow: Gene usage analysis of CDR3 amino acid clonotypes relied on the approximately 68 TRBV and around 13 TRBJ segments identified across samples. COPE and FqMerger were used to merge filtered high-quality paired reads into contigs. BLAST was used to align contigs to IMGT TRBV, TRBD and TRBJ reference genes, and CDR3 was defined according to IMGT. Highly expanded clones were defined as clonotypes with a frequency above 0.1%. Repertoire diversity was measured by Shannon entropy, and V-J evenness by the Gini coefficient. A clonotype found in more than one individual was treated as public. The public reads were reanalyzed by TCRdb: fastp trimming at Q25, MiXCR alignment, in-frame beta chains only. Rows are unified per CDR3 protein, each entry keeping the most common DNA and genes. For this entry, the V and J calls and clone size follow TCRdb and not the study's own pipeline. The sample includes over 500,000 distinct CDR3 sequences, with under 20% observed a single time. Around 19% of the sample rests with the top ten.

The V end loses 6 bases and the J end loses 0 bases, and a stretch of 9 bases separates them. CDR1 is given as MNHEY and CDR2 as SMNVEV, both from the germline V gene (reference sequence). The CDR3 spans 14 residues, from the cysteine through the phenylalanine. Only the CDR3 region is kept as DNA, spanning 42 bases read in frame from base 1. About this clonotype: Its antigen remains undetermined. No base-level quality is on record; no much larger clone is a single base apart.

Per the publication, the time point label means: newly diagnosed GD, antithyroid drugs for less than 3 months. For both TCR sequencing and RNA sequencing, RNA was extracted from PBMCs using TRIzol. The diagnosis of Graves' disease was made according to American Thyroid Association guidelines. Patients were recruited from an endocrinology department in Xi'an, China. From each patient, 8 to 10 milliliters of peripheral blood was collected into an EDTA anticoagulant tube. PBMCs were isolated by Ficoll Paque Plus density gradient separation without further T cell sorting. An Agilent 2100 Bioanalyzer and agarose gel were used to assess RNA quality, and a NanoDrop 2000 was used to measure RNA concentration. These same data were also listed under a study on T cells in Graves' hyperthyroidism and ophthalmopathy. As the second study states: Stable Graves' hyperthyroidism was defined as the absence of progression to ophthalmopathy over 18 months of follow-up. Hyperthyroidism patients were aged 18 to 65 years and newly diagnosed, with disease duration of less than 2 months. Exclusion was applied to patients with uncontrolled infections, other autoimmune diseases, pregnancy or lactation. Clinical symptoms, serum thyroxine and TRAb, thyroid ultrasound, and orbital computed tomography formed the basis for the diagnoses. For the first round of RT-PCR on the TCR CDR3, the HTBI primer set was used together with the Qiagen OneStep RT-PCR kit. Most expanded thyroid clonotypes (frequency above 0.001) were also detected in blood, a finding suggesting that blood repertoires may reflect thyroid immune responses. A 13 V-J signature model separated ophthalmopathy from stable hyperthyroidism, with around 88% sensitivity and just under 84% specificity in cross-validation and 80%/75% in testing. In validation, the model predicted progression to ophthalmopathy a median of around 6.5 months before onset, with approximately 70% sensitivity and almost 75% specificity. To identify distinguishing TCR V-J signatures, a discovery cohort of about 95 patients was used, comprising some 45 with Graves' ophthalmopathy and 55 to 65 with stable Graves' hyperthyroidism. Prospective prediction of ophthalmopathy was tested in an independent validation cohort consisting of 18 hyperthyroidism patients and around 16 patients who later progressed to ophthalmopathy. The 75 to 100 discovery patients were randomly split 7:3 into training and test sets. Thyroid tissue and blood T-cell repertoires from six Graves' hyperthyroidism patients were also compared in the study. Once sampling was done, hyperthyroidism patients were given methimazole at a starting dose of 30 mg daily, whereas ophthalmopathy patients were given high-dose intravenous methylprednisolone. Libraries were constructed in a second round of multiplex PCR, after which size selection and purification were carried out. Sequencing of the libraries was done on an Illumina HiSeq2000 using paired-end 100 bp reads. Raw data were processed with SOAPnuke, discarding reads with adapters, uncalled bases, mean Phred below 15, or no exact constant-primer or identifier match. High-quality paired reads were merged with COPE v1.2.5, and unique nucleotide sequences were defined as clonotypes. MiTCR v1.1 was used to align clonotypes to the IMGT TRBV, TRBD and TRBJ reference segments. The analysis was restricted to V-J combinations with a frequency above 0.0001, which together covered 99% to 99.2% of the repertoires. A TCS score was defined as the ratio between F50 (clonal expansion) and ExV (chaos), using BLOSUM62-based TCRdist between CDR3 peptides within each V-J. Welch's t-statistics and random forest reduced 500 to 550 V-J features to under 15, which were used in a naive Bayes classifier (R e1071). No statistical method was used to fix the sample size in advance, and group allocation was not hidden from the investigators. According to the paper, TCR Vbeta CDR3 sequencing was carried out on some 130 peripheral blood samples, which came from approximately 43 ophthalmopathy, around 74 hyperthyroidism and approximately 17 progressor patients.

This clonotype originated in a woman aged 25 to 39 with Graves disease. Donor details come from another sample of the same person, matched by shared clones. The chain is encoded by TRBV27 joined to TRBJ1-5; the D gene identity is not certain. The sequenced sample was peripheral blood mononuclear cells (PBMCs), obtained at new diagnosis, from a patient treated with antithyroid drugs. The CDR3 region has the sequence CASRSGVSNQPQHF. The DNA sequence is as follows: TGTGCCAGCAGAAGCGGGGTTAGCAATCAGCCCCAGCATTTT.